The 8 T cell receptor beta chains reported below all come from one sample, sequenced in a study of spatial heterogeneity in lung cancer. TCRdb reanalysed the 5' RACE reads using MiXCR and keeps one entry per CDR3 protein. The repertoire holds 17,000 or so distinct CDR3 sequences, with roughly 6.2% as singletons. Study findings and constraints: It was found that expanded intratumoral alpha and beta TCR counts tracked tumor mutation counts.

The antigens of these receptors remain unknown. Indicated time point: sample taken at primary tumor resection. This sample comprised lung tumor tissue, obtained at surgery. These receptors were taken from a male donor with early-stage non-small cell lung cancer.

Concerning this clonotype: Being one base from a much bigger clone, this may be a read error. As the CDR3 is not closed by the conserved phenylalanine or tryptophan, this likely results from a read error. V usage is TRBV28 and J usage is TRBJ2-7; 7 bases are shared with TRBD1. V dropped 5 bases and J dropped 0; count of bases not matched to a gene: 4. The CDR3 extends over 14 amino acids. In germline, CDR1 is MDHEN, CDR2 SYDVKM. CDR3 sequence reads: CASSRTGYSYEQYL. DNA of the CDR3: TGTGCCAGCAGTCGGACAGGATACTCCTACGAGCAGTACTTA.

This clonotype was seen at least ten times. Written as DNA, the CDR3 is TGTGCCAGCAGCTTCTTCAATGGCAGAAACACTGAAGCTTTCTTT. It encodes CASSFFNGRNTEAFF. The chain is built from TRBV7-2 and TRBJ1-1; D not resolved. Per germline, CDR1 SGHTA and CDR2 FQGNSA. Trimming pared 3 bases from V and 2 bases from J, leaving 13 bases between. The CDR3 has 15 residues.

This clonotype was observed many times. The chain links TRBV30 to TRBJ1-6, with D possibly being TRBD1 (5 bases). This CDR3 has 13 amino acids. Germline-derived CDR1 and CDR2 are GTSNPN and SVGIG (reference sequence). Deletions cut 4 bases from V and 5 bases from J, with 9 bases between. CDR3 protein: CAWIDRNNSPLHF. DNA for the CDR3: TGTGCCTGGATCGACAGAAATAATTCACCCCTCCACTTT.

This clonotype was observed a handful of times. J is TRBJ2-3 and V is TRBV13; D not resolved. Germline V gene data show CDR1 as PRHDT and CDR2 as FYEKMQ (reference sequence). Trimming cost V 5 bases and J 4 bases, with 13 bases left between them. This CDR3 contains 14 residues. The CDR3, as DNA: TGTGCCAGCAGCCCCCGCCTAGGACCAGATACGCAGTATTTT. Residues: CASSPRLGPDTQYF.

This clonotype was seen repeatedly, ten times or more. The V and J genes are TRBV7-2 and TRBJ2-3, with a tentative D call TRBD2 (5 bases). CDR3 length: 15 amino acids. CDR1 is SGHTA and CDR2 is FQGNSA in the germline V gene. V was shortened by 5 bases and J by 0 bases, with 12 bases between the two germline ends. The CDR3 reads CASSHLAYSTDTQYF. The CDR3 coding sequence is TGTGCCAGCAGCCACTTAGCGTATAGCACAGATACGCAGTATTTT.

This clonotype was seen repeatedly, ten times or more. CDR3 in DNA: TGTGCCAGCAGCTTAGTTCCAGGGAAACCCTACGAGCAGTACTTC. Amino acids: CASSLVPGKPYEQYF. The chain recombines TRBV11-2 with TRBJ2-7, with a weak D call TRBD1 (5 bases). Trimming took 1 base from V and 2 from J, leaving 12 bases between them. This CDR3 is built from 15 residues. CDR1 SGHAT and CDR2 FQNNGV come from the germline V gene.

Ten or more counts support this clonotype. The rearrangement uses TRBV18 and TRBJ2-7, with 8 nucleotides matching TRBD2. The CDR3 is 14 residues long. Germline loops: CDR1 KGHSH, CDR2 LQKENI. With 5 bases clipped from V and 2 bases from J, the junction kept 5 bases outside the gene matches. CDR3 sequence: CASSTSGGPYEQYF. The CDR3 DNA follows: TGTGCCAGCTCAACTAGCGGAGGGCCCTACGAGCAGTACTTC.

This clonotype has at least ten counts. V and J are TRBV29-1 and TRBJ2-5, with D perhaps TRBD2 (5 bases). The V end lost 5 bases, the J end lost 1 base, and 8 bases lay between the germline ends. The germline V gene encodes CDR1 SQVTM and CDR2 ANQGSEA. This CDR3 has 12 amino acids. CDR3 nucleotides: TGCAGCGTTTCGCGGGCCCAAGAGACCCAGTACTTC. Translating gives CSVSRAQETQYF.